This TCR beta chain is drawn from a study of T cell responses to AZD1222 COVID-19 vaccine. About the study: Researchers grouped second doses given at about 4 or about 12 weeks into one pool.

Germline-derived CDR1 and CDR2 are MNHEY and SVGAGI. CDR3 length: 13 residues. Trimming removed 2 bases from V and 6 bases from J, with 8 bases in between. The study, taken as a whole, reports: Nearly half of spike-specific TCRs reportedly target variant regions that are unmutated in the B.1.351 and B.1.1.7 variants.

Assay: immunoSEQ multiplex PCR; the TCRdb copy retains only in-frame clones and omits some. The data show around 100,000 clones, 85% to 90% seen once. Only one count was recorded for this clone. Its antigen remains unknown. The material was peripheral blood, obtained on day 0 of AZD1222 vaccination. This receptor was identified in an adult in good health. The rearrangement joins TRBV6-5 to TRBJ2-1, with a weak D call TRBD2 (5 bases). The CDR3 is CASSYPGSNEQFF. CDR3 bases: TGTGCCAGCAGTTACCCGGGGTCCAATGAGCAGTTCTTC.